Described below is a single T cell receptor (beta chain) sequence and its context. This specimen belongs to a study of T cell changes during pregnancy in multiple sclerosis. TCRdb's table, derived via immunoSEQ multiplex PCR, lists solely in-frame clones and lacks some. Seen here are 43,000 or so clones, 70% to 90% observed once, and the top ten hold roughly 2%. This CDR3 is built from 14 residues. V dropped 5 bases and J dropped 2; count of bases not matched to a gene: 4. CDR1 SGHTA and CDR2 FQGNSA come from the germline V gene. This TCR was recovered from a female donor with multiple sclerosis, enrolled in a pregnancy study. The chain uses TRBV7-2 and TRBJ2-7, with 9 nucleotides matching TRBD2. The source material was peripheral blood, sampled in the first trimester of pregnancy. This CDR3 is CASSPSSGTYEQYF. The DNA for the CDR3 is TGTGCCAGCAGCCCATCTAGCGGGACCTACGAGCAGTACTTC. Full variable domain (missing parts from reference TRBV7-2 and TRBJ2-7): GAGVSQSPSNKVTEKGKDVELRCDPISGHTALYWYRQSLGQGLEFLIYFQGNSAPDKSGLPSDRFSAERTGGSVSTLTIQRTQQEDSAVYLCASSPSSGTYEQYFGPGTRLTVT.